The entry below describes one TCR beta chain. TCRdb's table, derived via immunoSEQ multiplex PCR, lists solely in-frame clones and lacks some. The data show roughly 380,000 clones, 88% seen once. The CDR3 covers 14 residues. Looked up from germline, CDR1 is LNHNV and CDR2 is YYDKDF (reference sequence). The junction had 3 bases not matched to a gene; V was cut back by 5 bases and J by 0 bases. All enrollees were about 18 to 95 years old and from approximately 24 US areas. A PCR-confirmed or clinician-diagnosed COVID-19 case had contacted exposed participants within 2 weeks of entry. This specimen comes from a study of blood T cell repertoires in COVID-19. Study-wide background: The United States, Italy and Spain provided the acute and convalescent COVID-19 samples. PBMCs, B-cell-depleted T cells, or T cells were the source of the cDNA or gDNA that made up the material.

The source is a woman younger than 45 who had been exposed to COVID-19. The specimen was PBMCs or T cells enriched from blood (not recorded which). V and J are TRBV15 and TRBJ1-1; 7 bases agree with TRBD1. CDR3 sequence: CATSEGALNTEAFF. The CDR3 bases are TGTGCCACCAGCGAGGGGGCTTTGAACACTGAAGCTTTCTTT.